The 12 T cell receptor beta chains reported below all come from one sample, sequenced in a study of blood T cell repertoires in COVID-19. The data were produced by immunoSEQ multiplex PCR, yet TCRdb's version contains in-frame clones alone and is incomplete. This sample has 45,000 to 65,000 clones, with approximately 90% found just once. What was sequenced was peripheral blood. These receptors all stem from a human donor with acute or convalescent COVID-19. The donor label of this sample is uncertain.

V usage is TRBV28 and J usage is TRBJ2-1; D is perhaps TRBD1 (6 bases). Trimming cost V 3 bases and J 12 bases, with 12 bases left between them. Germline CDR1 and CDR2: MDHEN and SYDVKM. The length of the CDR3 is 12 residues. DNA of the CDR3: TGTGCCAGCAGTTTTGGGGGCCAAGGGCAGTTCTTC. Encoded protein: CASSFGGQGQFF.

This clone has just a few counts. V gene TRBV28 combines with J gene TRBJ2-5, with TRBD1 matching 7 bases. V gave up 6 bases and J gave up 5 bases; unmatched junction bases: 9. The length of the CDR3 is 14 residues. In germline, CDR1 is MDHEN, CDR2 SYDVKM. This CDR3 reads CASRRTGTVETQYF. In DNA, the CDR3 is TGTGCCAGCAGACGGACCGGGACAGTGGAGACCCAGTACTTC. The whole variable domain, filled in from reference TRBV28 and TRBJ2-5, reads DVKVTQSSRYLVKRTGEKVFLECVQDMDHENMFWYRQDPGLGLRLIYFSYDVKMKEKGDIPEGYSVSREKKERFSLILESASTNQTSMYLCASRRTGTVETQYFGPGTRLLVL.

The V call is TRBV28, the J call TRBJ2-5; maybe TRBD2 (5 bases). Trimming took off 6 bases at V and 4 bases at J, with 12 bases between the two ends. Germline lookup yields CDR1 MDHEN and CDR2 SYDVKM. The CDR3 length is 13 residues. CDR3 in amino acids: CASSPPEGETQYF. CDR3 coding DNA: TGTGCCAGCAGCCCCCCCGAGGGAGAGACCCAGTACTTC.

J is TRBJ2-1 and V is TRBV7-9; TRBD2 matches at 7 bases. Germline CDR1 SEHNR, CDR2 FQNEAQ (reference sequence). The V and J ends lost 1 base and 9 bases, in that order; junction bases with no gene match: 6. This CDR3 comprises 14 residues. The CDR3 loop reads CASSLGPRGSEQFF. CDR3 DNA sequence: TGTGCCAGCAGCTTAGGACCCCGCGGGAGTGAGCAGTTCTTC.

The table lists this clone with a count of one. V gene TRBV19 combines with J gene TRBJ1-5; no firm D call. Looked up from germline, CDR1 is LNHDA and CDR2 is SQIVND (reference sequence). The CDR3 is made up of 14 amino acids. Trimming cost V 3 bases and J 3 bases, with 9 bases left between them. In DNA form, the CDR3 reads TGTGCCAGTAGTATCGGGTCGATCAATCAGCCCCAGCATTTT. The encoded protein is CASSIGSINQPQHF.

The J gene is TRBJ2-7, the V gene TRBV10-3, with 10 nucleotides matching TRBD2. This CDR3 is 16 amino acids long. CDR1 and CDR2 (germline): ENHRY, SYGVKD. The trim removed 0 bases at V and 2 bases at J, leaving 4 bases unmatched. CDR3: CAISESSGRAPYEQYF. The CDR3, as DNA: TGTGCCATCAGTGAGTCAAGCGGGAGGGCCCCCTACGAGCAGTACTTC.

The V gene is TRBV18, the J gene TRBJ2-2; TRBD1 might be the D (6 bases). CDR1 and CDR2 (germline): KGHSH, LQKENI. V was shortened by 5 bases and J by 5 bases, with 18 bases between the two germline ends. The CDR3 totals 16 residues. The CDR3, as DNA: TGTGCCAGCTCATCAGCTTGGGGGCTCTTAACCGGGGAGCTGTTTTTT. Translated: CASSSAWGLLTGELFF.

This chain joins TRBV30 and TRBJ1-5; tentatively, D is TRBD1 (5 bases). With 3 bases removed from V and 7 bases from J, the gap between germline ends came to 13 bases. The germline CDR1 and CDR2 sequences are GTSNPN and SVGIG (reference sequence). This CDR3 comprises 13 residues. The CDR3 bases are TGTGCCTGGAGATCGGGGGTAAGACAGCCCCAGCATTTT. This encodes CAWRSGVRQPQHF.

This chain uses TRBV20-1 with TRBJ1-3, with D tentatively TRBD1 (6 bases). Germline V gene lookup returns CDR1 DFQATT and CDR2 SNEGSKA (reference sequence). The CDR3 contains 13 residues. The ends were cut back, 3 bases at V and 4 bases at J, with 10 bases in the middle. This chain's CDR3 is CSASGGPGNTIYF. The DNA of the CDR3 is TGCAGTGCTAGTGGGGGCCCCGGAAACACCATATATTTT.

The rearrangement uses TRBV25-1 and TRBJ1-1; tentatively, D is TRBD1 (5 bases). Per germline, CDR1 MGHDK and CDR2 SYGVNS. V shed 2 bases and J shed 6 bases, with 10 bases lying between them. The CDR3 extends over 13 amino acids. The DNA for the CDR3 is TGTGCCAGCAGTGAAGCGGGACTGGCTGAAGCTTTCTTT. Its translation: CASSEAGLAEAFF.

The chain combines TRBV19 with TRBJ2-7; 10 bases are a match to TRBD1. CDR1 and CDR2 (germline): LNHDA, SQIVND (reference sequence). The CDR3 totals 13 residues. J was trimmed by 3 bases and V by 4 bases; bases with no gene match: 0. CDR3 DNA sequence: TGTGCCAGTAGTAGGACAGGGGGCTACGAGCAGTACTTC. Translated: CASSRTGGYEQYF.

The gene calls are TRBV6-1 and TRBJ1-2; 9 bases match TRBD1. This CDR3 region has 17 residues. In germline, CDR1 is MNHNS, CDR2 SASEGT. J gave up 2 bases and V 6 bases, and 13 bases lay outside the gene matches. The CDR3 region is CASSEPGQGTQNYGYTF. The CDR3 DNA reads as TGTGCCAGCAGCGAACCGGGACAGGGCACCCAAAACTATGGCTACACCTTC.